Listed here is a single T cell receptor beta chain. The V and J ends lost 7 bases and 4 bases respectively, with 14 bases between them. This CDR3 is built from 13 residues. The germline gives CDR1 MNHNY, CDR2 SVGAGI (reference sequence). The entry originates in a study of blood T cell repertoires in COVID-19. Across the study: Researchers got acute and convalescent COVID-19 samples from the United States, Italy and Spain. T cells, B-cell-depleted T cells, or PBMCs supplied cDNA or gDNA.

In the source study's methods: Estimates of nucleated cell counts were drawn from the amplification of reference gene primers. Sequencing used immunoSEQ multiplex PCR; TCRdb keeps in-frame clones, though not all of them. V and J calls and clone size are copied from that table; D and trimming were computed from the DNA. Of around 140,000 clones in the sample, 84% were seen once. The receptor's source is a man between 60 and 75 years old with acute or convalescent COVID-19. The sequenced sample consisted of peripheral blood. The chain joins TRBV6-6 to TRBJ2-7; D is possibly TRBD2 (6 bases). As DNA, the CDR3 is TGTGCCAGCAACCCGGGAGTAGGGTACGAGCAGTACTTC. It translates to CASNPGVGYEQYF.